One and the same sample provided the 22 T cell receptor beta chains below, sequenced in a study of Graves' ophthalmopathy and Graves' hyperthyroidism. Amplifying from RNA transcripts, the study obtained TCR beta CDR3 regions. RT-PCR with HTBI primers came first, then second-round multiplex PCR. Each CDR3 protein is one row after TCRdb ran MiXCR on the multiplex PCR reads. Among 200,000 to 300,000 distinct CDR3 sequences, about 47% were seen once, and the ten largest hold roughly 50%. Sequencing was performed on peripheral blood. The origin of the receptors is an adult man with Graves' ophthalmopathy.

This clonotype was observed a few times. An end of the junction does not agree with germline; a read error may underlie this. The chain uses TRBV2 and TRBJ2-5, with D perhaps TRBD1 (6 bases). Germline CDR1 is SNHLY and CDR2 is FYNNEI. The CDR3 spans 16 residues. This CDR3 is CASSGADGTARGGIDF. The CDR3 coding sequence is TGTGCCAGCAGTGGAGCCGATGGGACGGCCCGAGGGGGTATCGACTTC.

Written as DNA, the CDR3 is TGTGCCAGCAGCTTGGAAAGAAGGGACGGCTACACCTTC. It translates to CASSLERRDGYTF. V usage is TRBV7-8 and J usage is TRBJ1-2; a possible D gene is TRBD1 (5 bases). This CDR3 contains 13 residues. The V gene's germline CDR1 is SGHVS and CDR2 FQNEAQ. Trimming removed 3 bases from V and 8 bases from J, with 13 bases in between.

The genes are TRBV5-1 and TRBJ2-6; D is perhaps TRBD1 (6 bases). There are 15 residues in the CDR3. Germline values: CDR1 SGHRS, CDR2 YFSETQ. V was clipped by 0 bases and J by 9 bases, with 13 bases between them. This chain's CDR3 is CASSLAVRGNNVLTF. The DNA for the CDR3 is TGCGCCAGCAGCTTGGCGGTCAGGGGTAACAACGTCCTGACTTTC.

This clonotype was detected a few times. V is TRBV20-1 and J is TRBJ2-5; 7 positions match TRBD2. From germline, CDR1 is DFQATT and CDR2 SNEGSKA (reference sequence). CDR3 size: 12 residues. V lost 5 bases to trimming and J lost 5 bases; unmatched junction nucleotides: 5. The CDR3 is CSAQEAGETQYF. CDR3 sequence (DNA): TGCAGTGCTCAGGAAGCGGGGGAGACCCAGTACTTC.

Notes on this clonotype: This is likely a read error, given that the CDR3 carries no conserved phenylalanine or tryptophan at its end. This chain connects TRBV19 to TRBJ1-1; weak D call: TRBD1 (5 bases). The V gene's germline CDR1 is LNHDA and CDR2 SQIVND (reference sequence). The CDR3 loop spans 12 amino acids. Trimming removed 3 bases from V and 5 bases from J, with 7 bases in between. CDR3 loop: CASSMGGTEAFL. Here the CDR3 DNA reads TGTGCCAGTAGTATGGGGGGTACTGAAGCTTTCCTT.

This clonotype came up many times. The CDR3 reads CSARRNLGNTEAFF. CDR3 DNA: TGCAGTGCTAGAAGGAACCTAGGGAACACTGAAGCTTTCTTT. The chain employs TRBV20-1 and TRBJ1-1; no definite D call. Germline lookup yields CDR1 DFQATT and CDR2 SNEGSKA (reference sequence). The CDR3 covers 14 residues. V shed 2 bases and J shed 1 base, with 11 bases lying between them.

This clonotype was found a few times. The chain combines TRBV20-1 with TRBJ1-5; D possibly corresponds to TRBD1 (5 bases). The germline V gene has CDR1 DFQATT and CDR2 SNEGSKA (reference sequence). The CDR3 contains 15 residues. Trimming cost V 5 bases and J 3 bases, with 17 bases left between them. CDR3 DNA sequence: TGCAGTGCTTGGGGACCCGCGGGGATCAATCAGCCCCAGCATTTT. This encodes CSAWGPAGINQPQHF.

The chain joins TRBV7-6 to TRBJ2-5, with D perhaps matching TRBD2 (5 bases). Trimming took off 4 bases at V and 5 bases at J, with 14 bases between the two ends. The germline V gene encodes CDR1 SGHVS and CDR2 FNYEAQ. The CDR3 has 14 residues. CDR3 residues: CASSSKRFGETQYF. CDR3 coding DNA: TGTGCCAGCAGCTCCAAGCGGTTCGGGGAGACCCAGTACTTC.

The CDR3 DNA follows: TGTGCCAGCAGCGTAACTAGCGACTACGAGCAGTACTTC. Its translation: CASSVTSDYEQYF. This sequence joins TRBV5-4 and TRBJ2-7, with 7 bases lining up with TRBD2. CDR1 SGHNT and CDR2 YYREEE come from the germline V gene (reference sequence). Germline trimming cut 4 bases from V and 3 bases from J; bases unmatched to any gene: 4. The CDR3 has 13 residues.

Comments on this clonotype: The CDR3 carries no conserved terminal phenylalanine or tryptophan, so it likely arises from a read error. The CDR3 is CASSPSRGVTEAFL. The CDR3 region has the DNA TGTGCCAGCAGTCCCTCCAGGGGGGTCACTGAAGCTTTCCTT. The chain carries TRBV2 and TRBJ1-1; TRBD1 matches at 7 bases. The germline V gene encodes CDR1 SNHLY and CDR2 FYNNEI. This CDR3 region has 14 residues. The V and J ends lost 5 bases and 4 bases, in that order; junction bases with no gene match: 7.

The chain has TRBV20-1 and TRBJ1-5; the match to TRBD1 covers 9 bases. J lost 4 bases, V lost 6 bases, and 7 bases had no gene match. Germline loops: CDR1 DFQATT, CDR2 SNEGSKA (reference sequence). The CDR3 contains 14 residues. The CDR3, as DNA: TGCAGTGCCCCAAACGACAGGGGGAATCAGCCCCAGCATTTT. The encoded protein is CSAPNDRGNQPQHF.

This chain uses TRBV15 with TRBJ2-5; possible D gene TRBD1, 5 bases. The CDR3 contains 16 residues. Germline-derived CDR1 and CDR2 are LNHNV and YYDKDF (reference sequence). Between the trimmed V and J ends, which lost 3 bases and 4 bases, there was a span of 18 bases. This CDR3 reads CATSSPGLGVGETQYF. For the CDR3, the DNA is TGTGCCACCAGCAGTCCAGGTTTAGGGGTAGGAGAGACCCAGTACTTC.

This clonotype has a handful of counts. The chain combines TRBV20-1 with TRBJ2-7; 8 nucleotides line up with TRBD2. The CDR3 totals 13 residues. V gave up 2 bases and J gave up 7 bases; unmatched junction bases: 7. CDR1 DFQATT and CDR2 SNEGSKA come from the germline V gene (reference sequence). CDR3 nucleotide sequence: TGCAGTGCTAGACCCGGGAGGGTGCGGGAGCAGTACTTC. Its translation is CSARPGRVREQYF.

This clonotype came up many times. CDR3 region: CASSVWGVDEKLFF. Written as DNA, the CDR3 is TGTGCCAGCAGTGTGTGGGGGGTGGATGAAAAACTGTTTTTT. The chain links TRBV25-1 to TRBJ1-4; D is perhaps TRBD1 (5 bases). The germline gives CDR1 MGHDK, CDR2 SYGVNS. This CDR3 contains 14 residues. Trimming shortened V by 4 bases and J by 6 bases, and 12 bases separated the two germline ends.

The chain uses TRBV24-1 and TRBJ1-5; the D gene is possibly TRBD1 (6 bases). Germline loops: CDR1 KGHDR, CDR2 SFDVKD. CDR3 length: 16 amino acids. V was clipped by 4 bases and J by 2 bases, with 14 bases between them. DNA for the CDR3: TGTGCCACCAGTGAGCGAACAGGGATGGGCAATCAGCCCCAGCATTTT. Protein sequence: CATSERTGMGNQPQHF.

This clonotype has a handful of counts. The CDR3 sequence is CSVEGVGAGTGELFF. The CDR3 DNA is TGCAGCGTTGAAGGTGTAGGGGCCGGGACCGGGGAGCTGTTTTTT. The chain is built from TRBV29-1 and TRBJ2-2, with D perhaps matching TRBD1 (5 bases). Germline CDR1 is SQVTM and CDR2 is ANQGSEA. The CDR3 is made up of 15 amino acids. V gave up 1 base and J gave up 5 bases, with 14 bases separating them.

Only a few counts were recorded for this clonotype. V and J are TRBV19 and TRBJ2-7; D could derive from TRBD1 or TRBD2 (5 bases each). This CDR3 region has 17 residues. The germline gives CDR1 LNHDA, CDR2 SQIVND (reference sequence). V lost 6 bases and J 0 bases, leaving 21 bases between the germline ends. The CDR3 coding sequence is TGTGCCAGTAGACCCTCCGGCGGGCAGGGATTCTCCTACGAGCAGTACTTC. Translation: CASRPSGGQGFSYEQYF.

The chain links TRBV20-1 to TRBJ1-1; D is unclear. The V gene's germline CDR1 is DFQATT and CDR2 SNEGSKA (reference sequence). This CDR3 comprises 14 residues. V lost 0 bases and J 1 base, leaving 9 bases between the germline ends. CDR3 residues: CSAREENSNTEAFF. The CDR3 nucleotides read TGCAGTGCTAGAGAGGAGAACTCGAACACTGAAGCTTTCTTT.

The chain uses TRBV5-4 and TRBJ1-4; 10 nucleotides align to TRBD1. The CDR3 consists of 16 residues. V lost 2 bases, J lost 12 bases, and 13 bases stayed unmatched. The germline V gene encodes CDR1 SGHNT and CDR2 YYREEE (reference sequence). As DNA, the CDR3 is TGTGCCAGCAGCTTATGGGGACAGGGGAGAGAGGAAGAACTGTTTTTT. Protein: CASSLWGQGREEELFF.

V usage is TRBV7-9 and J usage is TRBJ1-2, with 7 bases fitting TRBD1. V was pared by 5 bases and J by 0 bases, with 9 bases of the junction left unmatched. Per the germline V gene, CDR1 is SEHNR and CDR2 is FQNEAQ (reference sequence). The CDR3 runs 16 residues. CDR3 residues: CASSQDRRGPNYGYTF. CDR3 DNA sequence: TGTGCCAGCAGCCAGGACAGGAGGGGTCCTAACTATGGCTACACCTTC.

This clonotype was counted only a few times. The DNA for the CDR3 is TGTGCCAGCAGCTTAGTATGGCGGGAGAGGGGAGAGACCCAGTACTTC. Translation: CASSLVWRERGETQYF. The chain couples TRBV7-8 to TRBJ2-5; TRBD2 matches 7 bases. V lost 1 base, J lost 4 bases, and 9 bases stayed unmatched. This CDR3 spans 16 amino acids. CDR1 is SGHVS and CDR2 is FQNEAQ in the germline V gene.

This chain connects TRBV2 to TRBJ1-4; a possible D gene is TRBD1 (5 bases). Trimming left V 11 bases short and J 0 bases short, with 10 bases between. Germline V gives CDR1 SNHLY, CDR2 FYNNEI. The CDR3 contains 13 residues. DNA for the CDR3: TGTGCCGGATCAGGGTCAACTAATGAAAAACTGTTTTTT. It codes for CAGSGSTNEKLFF.